This TCR beta chain is drawn from a study of blood T cell repertoires in COVID-19 (dated by TCRdb to about 2020). Regarding the research as a whole: The collaborator samples originated in the United States, Italy and Spain and spanned the acute and convalescent phases of COVID-19. Samples came from the ongoing ImmuneRACE study (first 160 participants) plus 1,254 subjects from 6 global collaborators. A freely available public database, intended as a resource for researchers studying the immune response to SARS-CoV-2, is where the repertoires were released. The dataset comprised deeply sampled blood TCRbeta repertoires from subjects exposed to, actively infected with, or recovered from COVID-19. Sample metadata almost always included a de-identified subject ID, COVID-19 status, age in years and sex. Where available, HLA class I and class II types were obtained from metadata supplied by the sample provider rather than from assay-based typing. The prospective study material was composed of cDNA or gDNA derived from T cells, B-cell-depleted T cells, or PBMCs.

Participants in the prospective study were enrolled through a virtual design, were aged 18 to 89 years, and lived in approximately 25 United States geographic areas. To assign participants to cohorts, the prospective study relied on clinical history that participants themselves reported in a screening survey and a study questionnaire. ImmuneRACE Cohort 3 recovered participants were defined by two consecutive negative NP/OP PCR tests, healthcare professional clearance, or symptom resolution. In the prospective study, mobile phlebotomists collected whole blood, serum and a nasopharyngeal or oropharyngeal swab from each participant. Additional blood draws and questionnaires over a 2-month period could optionally be provided by prospective study participants. Before DNA extraction, prospective study blood samples were shipped either frozen or at room temperature. Trimming at the junction amounts to 3 bases on V and 4 bases on J, and the germline ends lie 12 bases apart. Looking up the germline V gene yields CDR1 SQVTM and CDR2 ANQGSEA. The CDR3 has 13 amino acids, counting the end cysteine and phenylalanine. Left in the record is the CDR3 DNA by itself, 39 bases read in frame from the first base.

The immunoSEQ Assay, a bias-controlled multiplex PCR, was used to amplify TCRbeta CDR3 regions from genomic DNA. The authors' pipeline ran thus. Within the assay, amplification of reference gene primers was used to estimate how many nucleated cells each sample contained. To quantify the absolute abundance of each unique TCRbeta CDR3 rearrangement, sequence reads were collapsed and filtered. For each sample, productive Simpson clonality was calculated as the square root of Simpson's diversity index over productive rearrangements. TCRdb took this table from immuneACCESS and kept in-frame rearrangements with V and J called. Such tables lack part of the clones; where checked against another copy, unresolved V genes explain under half of the gap, and the rest is unexplained. V, J and clone size were drawn from that table, and D and trimming were deduced from the DNA. This sample is represented by a few hundred thousand clones; roughly 90% of them were singletons. Roughly 8.9% of the sample is in the top ten clones.

What the authors observed across the whole study: The quantity of clinical and demographic metadata differed by source and by participant and was supplied without curation.

Note on this clone: This receptor's antigen is unknown. The input lacks base qualities; no much larger clone sits a single base away.

The sample consisted of PBMCs or T cells enriched from blood (not recorded which). This clonotype was obtained from a woman in her thirties or forties who had recovered from COVID-19. This sequence uses TRBV29-1 and TRBJ1-2; no D gene call is confident. CDR3 loop: CSVDAGRIYGYTF. The nucleotide sequence reads TGCAGCGTTGACGCGGGAAGGATCTATGGCTACACCTTC.